This entry lists 8 T cell receptor beta chains sequenced from one sample in a study of blood T cells in healthy people across ages. A sample-barcoded 5' primer and a J-beta primer mix were used in a second PCR of roughly 7 to 11 cycles. TCRdb reanalysed the 5' RACE reads using MiXCR and keeps one entry per CDR3 protein. The table includes roughly 800,000 distinct CDR3 sequences, 58% detected once. Sequenced sample: blood. These TCRs come from a man aged 25-45 years in good health.

CDR3 residues: CASSTTLAGGEQYF. The CDR3 coding sequence is TGTGCCAGCAGCACCACCCTAGCGGGGGGCGAGCAGTACTTC. The chain has TRBV12-3 or TRBV12-4 and TRBJ2-4, with 11 bases identical to TRBD2. The DNA end is more similar to TRBJ2-7, so the J call may be wrong. The CDR3 is 14 residues long.

In its sample, this clonotype was seen a few times. The chain combines TRBV2 with TRBJ2-2; D ambiguous. Per the germline V gene, CDR1 is SNHLY and CDR2 is FYNNEI. Trimming cost V 2 bases and J 2 bases, with 9 bases left between them. The CDR3 sequence is 15 residues long. CDR3 sequence reads: CASSERFSNTGELFF. CDR3 DNA sequence: TGTGCCAGCAGTGAACGGTTCTCTAACACCGGGGAGCTGTTTTTT.

The chain couples TRBV7-2 to TRBJ1-2, with D perhaps TRBD1 (6 bases). The V end was cut by 5 bases, the J end by 8 bases, with 18 bases between. The CDR3 loop spans 14 amino acids. The germline gives CDR1 SGHTA, CDR2 FQGNSA. CDR3 bases: TGTGCCAGCAGCCGCCCCCCCTTGGGGGCGGGCTACACCTTC. Its translation is CASSRPPLGAGYTF.

CDR3 protein: CASTIGTYQETQYF. For the CDR3, the DNA is TGTGCCAGCACCATAGGCACGTACCAAGAGACCCAGTACTTC. The chain links TRBV6-6 to TRBJ2-7; D gene uncertain. The J call may be mistaken, given a closer DNA end match to TRBJ2-5. CDR1 is MNHNY, CDR2 SVGAGI, per germline (reference sequence). The CDR3 has 14 residues.

The chain is built from TRBV3-1 and TRBJ1-2, with a weak D call TRBD1 (6 bases). V was cut by 4 bases and J by 2 bases, with 17 bases left in between. This CDR3 spans 16 amino acids. The germline V gene has CDR1 LGHDT and CDR2 YNNKEL (reference sequence). CDR3 bases: TGTGCCAGCAGCCCCTGGGAGGGGCAGGGGAACTATGGCTACACCTTC. Residues: CASSPWEGQGNYGYTF.

The gene calls are TRBV5-1 and TRBJ2-4, with TRBD2 identical over 7 bases. The CDR3 spans 15 residues. Losses at the gene ends were 7 bases for V and 13 bases for J; bases not matched to a gene: 20. The germline V gene has CDR1 SGHRS and CDR2 YFSETQ. Written as DNA, the CDR3 is TGCGCCAGCCGAGGCACTACTAGCGTTACCTACGACCAGTACTTC. Translation gives CASRGTTSVTYDQYF.

This clonotype was counted a single time. This chain joins TRBV7-2 and TRBJ2-6; D is undetermined. The CDR3 has 16 amino acids. The germline gives CDR1 SGHTA, CDR2 FQGNSA. Trimming cost V 3 bases and J 0 bases, with 9 bases left between them. The CDR3 sequence: CASSLDGYSGANVLTF. For the CDR3, the DNA is TGTGCCAGCAGCTTGGACGGGTACTCTGGGGCCAACGTCCTGACTTTC.

This clonotype turned up a few times. CDR3 bases: TGCGCCAGCAGCTCTACAGGGCGGGGCAACTACGAGCAGTACTTC. Translated, it gives CASSSTGRGNYEQYF. The V and J genes are TRBV5-1 and TRBJ2-5; the D gene could be TRBD1 or TRBD2 (6 bases each). Matching the DNA end better, TRBJ2-7 makes the J call doubtful. Germline CDR1 SGHRS, CDR2 YFSETQ. The CDR3 extends over 15 amino acids.